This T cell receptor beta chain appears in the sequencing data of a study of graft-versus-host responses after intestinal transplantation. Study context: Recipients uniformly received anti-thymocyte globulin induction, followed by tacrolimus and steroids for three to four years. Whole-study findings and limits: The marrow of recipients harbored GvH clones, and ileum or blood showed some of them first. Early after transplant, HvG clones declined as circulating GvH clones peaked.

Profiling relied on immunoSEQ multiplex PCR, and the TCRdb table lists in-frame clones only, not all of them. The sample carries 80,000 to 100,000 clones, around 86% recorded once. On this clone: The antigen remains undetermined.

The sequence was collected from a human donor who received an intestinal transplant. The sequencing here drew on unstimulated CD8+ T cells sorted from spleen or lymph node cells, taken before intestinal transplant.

CDR3 sequence: CASSIAGETYNEQFF. The CDR3 DNA reads TGTGCCAGTAGTATTGCGGGAGAGACCTACAATGAGCAGTTCTTC. The chain recombines TRBV19 with TRBJ2-1; 7 bases are shared with TRBD2. The J segment lost 2 bases and the V segment lost 3 bases, leaving 4 bases of the junction unmatched. Germline V CDR1 and CDR2: LNHDA, SQIVND (reference sequence). CDR3 size: 15 residues.